A selection of T cell receptor beta chains follows, all from one sample in a study of blood T cells in healthy people across ages. Via MiXCR, TCRdb re-called the 5' RACE reads, giving one row per CDR3 protein. The table has some 1,000,000 distinct CDR3 sequences, about 25% seen once. This same sample was also taken into another study, of T cells of mothers and their children.

The sequencing sample was made of blood. These receptors were collected from a girl aged 2 to 9 in good health. The CDR3 runs from the conserved cysteine through the conserved F or W. The order of the fields is D gene, J gene, V gene, clone size, CDR3 protein, CDR3 DNA. The D gene is left open where the match is weak. For some rows the clone size is stated as once, few or many, or as a class when expanded; others skip it.

D gene: NA
J gene: TRBJ2-7
V gene: TRBV5-1
clone size: NA
CDR3 protein: CASSTGDSLYEQYF
CDR3 DNA: TGCGCCAGCAGCACGGGGGACAGCCTCTACGAGCAGTACTTC

D gene: TRBD2
J gene: TRBJ2-3
V gene: TRBV7-8
clone size: few
CDR3 protein: CASSYRREPSTDTQYF
CDR3 DNA: TGTGCCAGCAGCTATCGGCGGGAGCCATCCACAGATACGCAGTATTTT

D gene: TRBD1
J gene: TRBJ1-2
V gene: TRBV5-1
clone size: few
CDR3 protein: CASSSTPGQEIGGHYGYIF
CDR3 DNA: TGCGCCAGCAGCTCGACCCCGGGACAGGAGATCGGGGGGCACTATGGCTACATCTTC

D gene: NA
J gene: TRBJ1-2
V gene: TRBV28
clone size: NA
CDR3 protein: CASSSQAFYGYTF
CDR3 DNA: TGTGCCAGCAGTTCGCAGGCCTTCTATGGCTACACCTTC

D gene: NA
J gene: TRBJ2-5
V gene: TRBV20-1
clone size: few
CDR3 protein: CSARGTDQETQYF
CDR3 DNA: TGCAGTGCTAGAGGGACAGACCAAGAGACCCAGTACTTC

D gene: NA
J gene: TRBJ1-2
V gene: TRBV24-1
clone size: NA
CDR3 protein: CATSDSAGGVYGYTF
CDR3 DNA: TGTGCCACCAGTGATTCGGCGGGGGGCGTCTATGGCTACACCTTC

D gene: TRBD1
J gene: TRBJ2-7
V gene: TRBV11-2
clone size: NA
CDR3 protein: CASSFDGTGEGYYKQYF
CDR3 DNA: TGTGCCAGCAGCTTTGATGGGACAGGGGAAGGATACTACAAGCAGTACTTC

D gene: NA
J gene: TRBJ1-5
V gene: TRBV20-1
clone size: few
CDR3 protein: CTELSRWNQPQHF
CDR3 DNA: TGCACCGAACTTTCTCGGTGGAATCAGCCCCAGCATTTT

D gene: NA
J gene: TRBJ1-1
V gene: TRBV5-1
clone size: NA
CDR3 protein: CASSSGAATEAFF
CDR3 DNA: TGCGCCAGCAGCTCCGGCGCGGCCACTGAAGCTTTCTTT

D gene: TRBD2
J gene: TRBJ2-5
V gene: TRBV28
clone size: NA
CDR3 protein: CASSSPWEGKETQYF
CDR3 DNA: TGTGCCAGCAGTTCTCCTTGGGAGGGTAAAGAGACCCAGTACTTC

D gene: TRBD2
J gene: TRBJ2-1
V gene: TRBV4-3
clone size: NA
CDR3 protein: CASSQVLAEYNEQFF
CDR3 DNA: TGCGCCAGCAGCCAAGTGCTAGCGGAGTACAATGAGCAGTTCTTC

D gene: NA
J gene: TRBJ2-1
V gene: TRBV12-3/TRBV12-4
clone size: NA
CDR3 protein: CAIDGPGKGWNEQFF
CDR3 DNA: TGTGCCATCGATGGCCCGGGAAAAGGGTGGAATGAGCAGTTCTTC

D gene: NA
J gene: TRBJ2-1
V gene: TRBV9
clone size: NA
CDR3 protein: CASSVALYGEQFF
CDR3 DNA: TGTGCCAGCAGCGTAGCCCTTTACGGAGAGCAGTTCTTC

D gene: NA
J gene: TRBJ1-2
V gene: TRBV20-1
clone size: NA
CDR3 protein: CSATLQERGSGYTF
CDR3 DNA: TGCAGTGCCACGCTTCAGGAAAGGGGGTCCGGCTACACCTTC

D gene: TRBD1
J gene: TRBJ1-2
V gene: TRBV4-2
clone size: few
CDR3 protein: CASSQETPGGDGYTF
CDR3 DNA: TGTGCCAGCAGCCAAGAAACCCCAGGGGGGGATGGCTACACCTTC

D gene: NA
J gene: TRBJ2-4
V gene: TRBV4-1
clone size: few
CDR3 protein: CASSQEGLESLQYF
CDR3 DNA: TGCGCCAGCAGCCAAGAGGGATTAGAGTCACTTCAGTACTTC

D gene: NA
J gene: TRBJ2-3
V gene: TRBV18
clone size: NA
CDR3 protein: CASSPSPNTQYF
CDR3 DNA: TGTGCCAGCTCACCCTCACCAAATACGCAGTATTTT

D gene: TRBD1
J gene: TRBJ1-1
V gene: TRBV5-6
clone size: once
CDR3 protein: CASSFGTGGEAFF
CDR3 DNA: TGTGCCAGCAGCTTCGGGACAGGGGGCGAAGCTTTCTTT

D gene: NA
J gene: TRBJ1-4
V gene: TRBV6-1
clone size: few
CDR3 protein: CASRTYRAEMGTTNEKLFF
CDR3 DNA: TGTGCCAGCAGAACTTACCGGGCCGAAATGGGTACAACTAATGAAAAACTGTTTTTT

D gene: TRBD2
J gene: TRBJ2-5
V gene: TRBV13
clone size: many
CDR3 protein: CASSFKGLAGDEQYF
CDR3 DNA: TGTGCCAGCAGCTTCAAGGGACTAGCGGGAGATGAGCAGTACTTC

D gene: NA
J gene: TRBJ2-5
V gene: TRBV7-2
clone size: NA
CDR3 protein: CASSFGIGETQYF
CDR3 DNA: TGTGCCAGCAGCTTCGGGATCGGGGAGACCCAGTACTTC

D gene: TRBD2
J gene: TRBJ2-1
V gene: TRBV5-1
clone size: few
CDR3 protein: CASSLGTSPHNEQFF
CDR3 DNA: TGCGCCAGCAGCTTGGGGACTAGCCCACACAATGAGCAGTTCTTC

D gene: NA
J gene: TRBJ1-1
V gene: TRBV7-8
clone size: few
CDR3 protein: CASSRPRLGSARTIEAFF
CDR3 DNA: TGTGCCAGCAGCCGACCCCGTTTAGGTAGCGCCCGAACAATTGAAGCTTTCTTT

D gene: NA
J gene: TRBJ2-7
V gene: TRBV14
clone size: NA
CDR3 protein: CASSPLSAYQQYF
CDR3 DNA: TGTGCCAGCAGCCCGCTGTCTGCCTACCAGCAGTACTTC

D gene: TRBD1
J gene: TRBJ1-1
V gene: TRBV4-1
clone size: NA
CDR3 protein: CASSQTDRGLIGYTEAFF
CDR3 DNA: TGCGCCAGCAGCCAGACGGACAGGGGCCTGATCGGATACACTGAAGCTTTCTTT

D gene: NA
J gene: TRBJ2-7
V gene: TRBV12-3/TRBV12-4
clone size: NA
CDR3 protein: CASSLVRPPSSYEQYF
CDR3 DNA: TGTGCCAGCAGTTTAGTGAGGCCTCCTAGCTCCTACGAGCAGTACTTC

D gene: TRBD1
J gene: TRBJ1-5
V gene: TRBV11-2
clone size: NA
CDR3 protein: CASSLSTGGNQPQHF
CDR3 DNA: TGTGCCAGCAGCTTATCAACAGGGGGCAATCAGCCCCAGCATTTT

D gene: NA
J gene: TRBJ2-1
V gene: TRBV9
clone size: NA
CDR3 protein: CASSVGGDGDNEQFF
CDR3 DNA: TGTGCCAGCAGCGTAGGGGGGGACGGGGACAATGAGCAGTTCTTC

D gene: TRBD2
J gene: TRBJ2-5
V gene: TRBV7-2
clone size: once
CDR3 protein: CASSTTGLAAWETQYF
CDR3 DNA: TGTGCCAGCAGCACAACGGGACTAGCGGCGTGGGAGACCCAGTACTTC

D gene: TRBD2
J gene: TRBJ2-1
V gene: TRBV7-2
clone size: few
CDR3 protein: CASSSKPGGHYNEQFF
CDR3 DNA: TGTGCCAGCAGCTCAAAACCGGGGGGGCACTACAATGAGCAGTTCTTC

D gene: NA
J gene: TRBJ2-1
V gene: TRBV7-9
clone size: NA
CDR3 protein: CASSGRLDGEQFF
CDR3 DNA: TGTGCCAGCAGCGGCCGACTAGATGGTGAGCAGTTCTTC

D gene: TRBD2
J gene: TRBJ2-3
V gene: TRBV29-1
clone size: NA
CDR3 protein: CSVGTSGRMGAQYF
CDR3 DNA: TGCAGCGTCGGGACTAGCGGGAGAATGGGGGCGCAGTATTTT

D gene: NA
J gene: TRBJ1-3
V gene: TRBV12-3/TRBV12-4
clone size: few
CDR3 protein: CASSLSVSVSGNTIYF
CDR3 DNA: TGTGCCAGCTCCCTGAGTGTATCCGTCTCTGGAAACACCATATATTTT